The 9 T cell receptor beta chains below come from one sample, sequenced in a study of control samples from healthy donors and cancer patients. Clones were sequenced by immunoSEQ multiplex PCR, and TCRdb holds only the in-frame ones, with some missing. The sample has over 90,000 clones, more than 85% seen once; the top ten hold about a fifth. Sequencing used PBMCs. The receptors shown here come from a man in his fifties or sixties with lung cancer.

The genes are TRBV6-1 and TRBJ1-5; no firm D call. Trimming removed 0 bases at V and 7 bases at J, with 13 bases between. The CDR3 has 15 residues. Germline loops: CDR1 MNHNS, CDR2 SASEGT. The CDR3 spells CASSEAAGLEQPQHF. For the CDR3, the DNA is TGTGCCAGCAGTGAAGCGGCGGGGTTGGAGCAGCCCCAGCATTTT.

The gene calls are TRBV19 and TRBJ1-1; tentatively, D is TRBD1 (5 bases). V was pared by 7 bases and J by 4 bases, with 25 bases between. Germline CDR1 and CDR2: LNHDA and SQIVND (reference sequence). This CDR3 spans 17 amino acids. CDR3 DNA sequence: TGTGCCAGTACTCTAAAGGGAGGGGACGGCGCGACCACTGAAGCTTTCTTT. The encoded protein is CASTLKGGDGATTEAFF.

The chain uses TRBV2 and TRBJ2-7, with no clear D. The germline V gene has CDR1 SNHLY and CDR2 FYNNEI. V was clipped by 6 bases and J by 6 bases, with 18 bases between them. This CDR3 comprises 14 residues. The CDR3, as DNA: TGTGCCAGCAGACTCAAAGAGAGCGAGCCCGAGCAGTACTTC. Translating gives CASRLKESEPEQYF. Full variable domain (remainder filled in from reference TRBV2 and TRBJ2-7): EPEVTQTPSHQVTQMGQEVILRCVPISNHLYFYWYRQILGQKVEFLVSFYNNEISEKSEIFDDQFSVERPDGSNFTLKIRSTKLEDSAMYFCASRLKESEPEQYFGPGTRLTVT.

The J gene is TRBJ2-2, the V gene TRBV24-1, with 9 bases identical to TRBD1. Losses at the gene ends were 2 bases for V and 6 bases for J; bases not matched to a gene: 6. Germline CDR1 reads KGHDR; CDR2 reads SFDVKD. This CDR3 is 16 amino acids long. This CDR3 is CATSDSGTGRSGELFF. CDR3 coding DNA: TGTGCCACCAGTGATTCAGGGACAGGGAGGTCCGGGGAGCTGTTTTTT.

This chain connects TRBV4-2 to TRBJ1-2; D is unclear. V was clipped by 1 base and J by 9 bases, with 6 bases between them. This CDR3 has 11 residues. Per germline, CDR1 LGHNA and CDR2 YNFKEQ. The CDR3 coding sequence is TGTGCCAGCAGCCAAGCCCTCCGCTACACCTTC. Encoded protein: CASSQALRYTF.

The chain carries TRBV7-9 and TRBJ2-7; D unresolved. The CDR3 runs 14 residues. In germline, CDR1 is SEHNR, CDR2 FQNEAQ (reference sequence). Between the trimmed V and J ends, which lost 4 bases and 2 bases, there was a span of 12 bases. CDR3 sequence reads: CASSSPKGAYEQYV. DNA of the CDR3: TGTGCCAGCAGCTCGCCGAAGGGCGCCTACGAGCAGTACGTC.

The rearrangement joins TRBV6-2 or TRBV6-3 to TRBJ2-5, with 11 bases fitting TRBD2. This CDR3 has 15 amino acids. J lost 2 bases, V lost 4 bases, and 3 bases had no gene match. CDR1 and CDR2 (germline): MNHEY, SVGEGT. The CDR3 loop is CASSSWTSGQETQYF. The DNA of the CDR3 is TGTGCCAGCAGTTCCTGGACTAGCGGGCAAGAGACCCAGTACTTC.

The rearrangement links TRBV12-3 or TRBV12-4 to TRBJ2-2, with D perhaps TRBD2 (5 bases). The length of the CDR3 is 13 residues. The V end lost 2 bases, the J end lost 5 bases, and 6 bases lay between the germline ends. The CDR3: CASSLRETGELFF. The DNA of the CDR3 is TGTGCCAGCAGTTTACGGGAAACCGGGGAGCTGTTTTTT.

The V and J genes are TRBV27 and TRBJ2-3; no reliable D call. V was clipped by 10 bases and J by 3 bases, with 17 bases between them. The CDR3 has 14 amino acids. The V gene's germline CDR1 is MNHEY and CDR2 SMNVEV (reference sequence). CDR3 DNA sequence: TGTGCCACGATGGACCGTAAGATTACAGATACGCAGTATTTT. Translated: CATMDRKITDTQYF.